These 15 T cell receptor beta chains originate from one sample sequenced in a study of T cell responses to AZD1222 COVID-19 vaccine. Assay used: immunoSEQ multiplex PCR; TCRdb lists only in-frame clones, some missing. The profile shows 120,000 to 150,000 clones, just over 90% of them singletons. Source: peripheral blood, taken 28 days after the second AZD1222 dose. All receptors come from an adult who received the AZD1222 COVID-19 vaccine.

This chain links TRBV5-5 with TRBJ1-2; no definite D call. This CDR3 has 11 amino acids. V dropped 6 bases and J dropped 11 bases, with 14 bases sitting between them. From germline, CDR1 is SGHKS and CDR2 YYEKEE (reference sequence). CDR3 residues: CASTEGFGYTF. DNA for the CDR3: TGTGCCAGCACAGAGGGTTTCGGATACACCTTC.

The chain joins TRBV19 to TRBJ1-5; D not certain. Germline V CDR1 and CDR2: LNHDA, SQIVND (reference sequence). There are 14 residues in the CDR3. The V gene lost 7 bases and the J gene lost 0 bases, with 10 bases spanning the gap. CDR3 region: CASTDGYSNQPQHF. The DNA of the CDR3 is TGTGCCAGTACGGACGGTTATAGCAATCAGCCCCAGCATTTT.

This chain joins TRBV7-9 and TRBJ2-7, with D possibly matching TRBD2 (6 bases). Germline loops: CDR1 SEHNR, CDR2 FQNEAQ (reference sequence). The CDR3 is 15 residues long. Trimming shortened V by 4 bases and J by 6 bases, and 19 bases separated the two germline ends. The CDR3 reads CASSSSGTPGSEQYF. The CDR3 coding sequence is TGTGCCAGCAGCTCCTCCGGGACTCCGGGGTCCGAGCAGTACTTC.

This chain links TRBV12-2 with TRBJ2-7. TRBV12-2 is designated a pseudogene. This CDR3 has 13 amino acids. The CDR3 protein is CASRLARLGEQYF. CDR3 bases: TGTGCAAGTCGCTTAGCGAGGCTGGGGGAGCAGTACTTC.

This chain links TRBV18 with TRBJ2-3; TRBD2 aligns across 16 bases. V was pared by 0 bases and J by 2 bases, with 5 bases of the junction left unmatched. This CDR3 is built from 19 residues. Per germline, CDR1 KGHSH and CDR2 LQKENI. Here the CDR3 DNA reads TGTGCCAGCTCACCACCGGGACTAGCGGGGGGGCGATCCACAGATACGCAGTATTTT. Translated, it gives CASSPPGLAGGRSTDTQYF.

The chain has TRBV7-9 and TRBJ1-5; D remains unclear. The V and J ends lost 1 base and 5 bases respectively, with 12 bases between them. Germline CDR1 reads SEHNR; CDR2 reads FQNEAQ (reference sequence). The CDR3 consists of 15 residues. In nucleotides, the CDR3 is TGTGCCAGCAGCTTAGAAGGACGTCCAGATCAGCCCCAGCATTTT. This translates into CASSLEGRPDQPQHF.

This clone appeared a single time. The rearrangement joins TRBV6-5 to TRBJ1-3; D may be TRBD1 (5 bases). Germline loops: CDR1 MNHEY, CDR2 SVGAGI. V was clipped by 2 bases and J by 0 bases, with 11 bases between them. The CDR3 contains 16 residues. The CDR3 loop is CASSYGRGHSGNTIYF. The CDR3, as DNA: TGTGCCAGCAGTTACGGTCGGGGCCACTCTGGAAACACCATATATTTT.

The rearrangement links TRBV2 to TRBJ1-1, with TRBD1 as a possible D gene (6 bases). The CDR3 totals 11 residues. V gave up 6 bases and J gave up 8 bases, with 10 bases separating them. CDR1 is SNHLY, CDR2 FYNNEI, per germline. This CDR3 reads CASRPDREAFF. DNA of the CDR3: TGTGCCAGCAGGCCCGACAGGGAAGCTTTCTTT.

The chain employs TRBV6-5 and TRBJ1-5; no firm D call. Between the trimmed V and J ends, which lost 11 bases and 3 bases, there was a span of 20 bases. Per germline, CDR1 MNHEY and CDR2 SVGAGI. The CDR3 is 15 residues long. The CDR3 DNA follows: TGTGCCGCGATGAGGAGGGCCGGGGACAATCAGCCCCAGCATTTT. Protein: CAAMRRAGDNQPQHF.

The CDR3 DNA reads TGTGCCAGCAGTTACCACTCAGGGGGAAATGAAAAACTGTTTTTT. It codes for CASSYHSGGNEKLFF. The chain joins TRBV6-5 to TRBJ1-4; 7 positions agree with TRBD1. The CDR3 has 15 amino acids. Germline V gene data show CDR1 as MNHEY and CDR2 as SVGAGI. V gave up 2 bases and J gave up 5 bases; unmatched junction bases: 5.

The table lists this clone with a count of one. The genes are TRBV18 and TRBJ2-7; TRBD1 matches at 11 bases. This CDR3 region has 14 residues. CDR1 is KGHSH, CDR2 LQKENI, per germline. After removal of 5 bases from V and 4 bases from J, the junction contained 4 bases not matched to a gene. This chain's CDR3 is CASSTDRGQYEQYF. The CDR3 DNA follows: TGTGCCAGCTCAACGGACAGGGGGCAATACGAGCAGTACTTC.

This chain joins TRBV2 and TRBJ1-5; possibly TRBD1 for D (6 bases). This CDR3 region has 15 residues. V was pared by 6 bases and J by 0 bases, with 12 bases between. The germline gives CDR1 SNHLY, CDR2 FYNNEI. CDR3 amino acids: CASSVGASSNQPQHF. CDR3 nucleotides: TGTGCCAGCAGCGTGGGGGCGAGTAGCAATCAGCCCCAGCATTTT.

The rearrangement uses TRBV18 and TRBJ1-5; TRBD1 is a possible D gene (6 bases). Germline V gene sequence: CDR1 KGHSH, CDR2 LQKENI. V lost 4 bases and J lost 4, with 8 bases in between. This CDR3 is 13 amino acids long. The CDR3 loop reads CASSRDTNQPQHF. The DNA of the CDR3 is TGTGCCAGCTCACGGGACACGAATCAGCCCCAGCATTTT.

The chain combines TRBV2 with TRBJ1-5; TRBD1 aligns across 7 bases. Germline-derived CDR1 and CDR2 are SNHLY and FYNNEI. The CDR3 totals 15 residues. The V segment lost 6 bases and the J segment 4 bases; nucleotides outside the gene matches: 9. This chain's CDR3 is CASRRSDRDNQPQHF. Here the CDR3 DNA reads TGTGCCAGCAGAAGATCAGACAGGGATAATCAGCCCCAGCATTTT.

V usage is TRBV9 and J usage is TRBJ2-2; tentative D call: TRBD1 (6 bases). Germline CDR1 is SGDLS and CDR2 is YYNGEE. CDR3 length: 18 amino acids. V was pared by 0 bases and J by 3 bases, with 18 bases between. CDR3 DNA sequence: TGTGCCAGCAGCGTAGCTACTTGGGGGCAGGGTTACACCGGGGAGCTGTTTTTT. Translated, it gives CASSVATWGQGYTGELFF. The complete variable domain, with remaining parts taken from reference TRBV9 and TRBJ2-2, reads DSGVTQTPKHLITATGQRVTLRCSPRSGDLSVYWYQQSLDQGLQFLIQYYNGEERAKGNILERFSAQQFPDLHSELNLSSLELGDSALYFCASSVATWGQGYTGELFFGEGSRLTVL.